The T cell receptor beta chain described here comes from a study of T cell responses to AZD1222 COVID-19 vaccine. Germline V CDR1 and CDR2: MNHEY, SVGAGI. The V gene lost 8 bases and the J gene lost 5 bases, with 12 bases spanning the gap. The CDR3 length is 13 residues. The data were produced by immunoSEQ multiplex PCR, yet TCRdb's version contains in-frame clones alone and is incomplete. The sample contains 150,000 to 190,000 clones, about 87% of which appear only once. Broader study findings: Rises in breadth and depth of Spike-specific TCRs came after two AZD1222 doses. The donor group comprised mostly white British people and more females; the analysis possibly underestimated clonal diversity. As reported, nearly half of all spike-specific TCRs target variant regions that are unmutated. There were vaccine-associated CD4 TCRs across spike, dominant at 160-218 and 743-854.

A remark on this clone: Its antigen remains unknown.

The starting material was peripheral blood, obtained 28 days after the second AZD1222 dose. J is TRBJ2-2 and V is TRBV6-5; D might be TRBD1 (6 bases). The sequence was collected from an adult who received the AZD1222 COVID-19 vaccine. The DNA of the CDR3 is TGTGCCAGCGAAGGGGGTAGAACCGGGGAGCTGTTTTTT. Translating it yields CASEGGRTGELFF.